This T cell receptor beta chain was identified during a study of blood T cell repertoires in COVID-19 (dated by TCRdb to about 2020). A note on the overall study: The collaborator samples originated in the United States, Italy and Spain and spanned the acute and convalescent phases of COVID-19. The prospective study material was composed of cDNA or gDNA derived from T cells, B-cell-depleted T cells, or PBMCs. Deeply sampled blood TCRbeta repertoires from subjects exposed to, actively infected with, or recovered from COVID-19 were included in the dataset. Sample metadata almost always included a de-identified subject ID, COVID-19 status, age in years and sex. Where available, HLA class I and class II types were taken from metadata supplied by the sample provider and were not determined by assay-based typing. Samples were obtained from the ongoing ImmuneRACE study (first 160 participants) and from over 1,000 subjects provided by 6 global collaborators. The repertoires were made available in a free public database intended to serve as a resource for research on the immune response to SARS-CoV-2.

The table lists this clone with a count of one. Its target antigen remains unknown. Base quality data are lacking; no much larger clone is found one base away. What the work shows at the level of the full study, not this receptor alone: Clinical and demographic metadata were provided uncurated, with the amount varying by source and participant.

TCRbeta CDR3 regions were amplified from genomic DNA using the immunoSEQ Assay, a bias-controlled multiplex PCR. Turning to the authors' computational methods: The number of nucleated cells in each sample was estimated from the amplification of reference gene primers within the assay. Sequence reads were collapsed and filtered to measure the absolute abundance of every unique TCRbeta CDR3 rearrangement. For each sample, productive Simpson clonality was calculated by taking the square root of Simpson's diversity index across productive rearrangements. As stored in TCRdb, this immuneACCESS dataset retains in-frame rearrangements with V and J assigned. A fraction of the clones does not appear; measured against another copy, unresolved V genes explain less than half of the discrepancy, and the remainder lacks a known reason. The DNA was the basis for D and trimming; V, J and clone size are from that table. Recorded for this sample are about 170,000 clones; roughly 80% of them occurred a single time. The ten top clones hold around 9.9% of the sample.

V is trimmed back by 6 bases and J by 4 bases, and the junction contains 9 bases that no gene match accounts for. From the cysteine up to the phenylalanine, the CDR3 has a length of 16 residues. Solely the CDR3 DNA is kept, with 48 bases framed from the first base. The germline V gene gives CDR1 as KGHSH and CDR2 as LQKENI. The collaborating institutions used their own protocols to collect whole blood in K2EDTA tubes. Collaborator samples were shipped for TCRbeta analysis as frozen whole blood, isolated PBMCs, or DNA extracted from either sample type. The sequence was obtained from a man between 65 and 85 years old with active or convalescent COVID-19. Recombination connected TRBV18 to TRBJ1-6, with TRBD1 matching 7 junction bases. What was sequenced was peripheral blood. The encoded CDR3 is CASSRDRVFYNSPLHF. The nucleotides are TGTGCCAGCTCCCGGGACAGAGTTTTTTATAATTCACCCCTCCACTTT.